This passage covers 15 T cell receptor beta chains from one sample sequenced in a study of blood T cells in healthy people across ages. Then a second PCR, running about 6 to 12 cycles, was carried out with a sample-barcoded 5' primer and a J-beta primer mix. TCRdb reanalysed the 5' RACE reads using MiXCR and keeps one entry per CDR3 protein. Of 600,000 to 850,000 distinct CDR3 sequences in the sample, roughly 43% were seen once. Specimen: blood. Source of these receptors: a woman aged 60 to 75 in good health.

This clonotype was seen a handful of times. This CDR3 is CASSQAQGTSGVQYF. CDR3 bases: TGTGCCAGCAGCCAAGCACAGGGGACTAGCGGAGTTCAGTACTTC. The rearrangement links TRBV3-1 to TRBJ2-4; 11 bases are shared with TRBD2. This CDR3 contains 15 residues. The V and J ends lost 1 base and 11 bases, in that order; junction bases with no gene match: 7. CDR1 and CDR2 from the germline V gene are LGHDT and YNNKEL (reference sequence).

The sample holds many counts of this clonotype. V and J are TRBV20-1 and TRBJ2-1; TRBD1 agrees at 7 bases. Unmatched junction bases numbered 20, after V lost 6 bases and J lost 9 bases. Germline lookup yields CDR1 DFQATT and CDR2 SNEGSKA (reference sequence). The CDR3 spans 16 residues. The CDR3 region is CSAPGWGQLNSGEQFF. CDR3 in DNA: TGCAGTGCCCCCGGGTGGGGACAGCTTAACTCGGGTGAGCAGTTCTTC.

The chain links TRBV20-1 to TRBJ2-5; D is undetermined. V was clipped by 7 bases and J by 5 bases, with 23 bases between them. Germline CDR1 is DFQATT and CDR2 is SNEGSKA (reference sequence). This CDR3 is 15 amino acids long. The CDR3 DNA is TGCAGTGGGAAGAGGTCTGGCAGTGTGGGGGAGACCCAGTACTTC. Its translation is CSGKRSGSVGETQYF.

This chain uses TRBV27 with TRBJ2-3; D may be TRBD2 (5 bases). CDR3 length: 16 amino acids. Trimming took 0 bases from V and 0 from J, leaving 10 bases between them. From germline, CDR1 is MNHEY and CDR2 SMNVEV (reference sequence). The chain's CDR3 is CASSLSWTGSTDTQYF. CDR3 DNA: TGTGCCAGCAGTTTATCGTGGACGGGAAGCACAGATACGCAGTATTTT.

This clonotype was detected only a few times. V and J are TRBV6-5 and TRBJ2-6; D not resolved. The CDR3 covers 15 residues. Looked up from germline, CDR1 is MNHEY and CDR2 is SVGAGI. Trimming took 4 bases from V and 0 from J, leaving 7 bases between them. CDR3 amino acids: CASSSQFSGANVLTF. The CDR3 nucleotides are TGTGCCAGCAGTTCACAGTTCTCTGGGGCCAACGTCCTGACTTTC.

The chain combines TRBV20-1 with TRBJ1-5; 7 bases are a match to TRBD1. The CDR3 consists of 16 residues. V gave up 1 base and J gave up 4 bases; unmatched junction bases: 10. Germline CDR1 DFQATT, CDR2 SNEGSKA (reference sequence). The CDR3 region is CSARGIAGGSNQPQHF. CDR3 DNA sequence: TGCAGTGCTAGAGGGATCGCAGGGGGGTCAAATCAGCCCCAGCATTTT.

The V gene is TRBV6-5, the J gene TRBJ1-2; TRBD1 matches 7 bases. This CDR3 spans 17 amino acids. Germline assignment: CDR1 MNHEY and CDR2 SVGAGI. Trimming removed 2 bases from V and 7 bases from J; junction bases left unmatched: 16. The CDR3 reads CASSYTASKTGQGGYTF. In nucleotides, the CDR3 is TGTGCCAGCAGTTACACCGCCTCCAAGACAGGGCAAGGTGGCTACACCTTC.

The gene calls are TRBV18 and TRBJ2-1; 8 bases line up with TRBD1. CDR1 and CDR2 (germline): KGHSH, LQKENI. The trim removed 4 bases at V and 6 bases at J, leaving 8 bases unmatched. This CDR3 is 15 amino acids long. CDR3 in DNA: TGTGCCAGCTCACACGGACAGGGCTGGAGCAATGAGCAGTTCTTC. This translates into CASSHGQGWSNEQFF.

In its sample, this clonotype was seen a few times. The chain combines TRBV28 with TRBJ2-7; tentatively, D is TRBD1 or TRBD2 (6 bases each). V was clipped by 10 bases and J by 6 bases, with 22 bases between them. The CDR3 loop spans 14 amino acids. From germline, CDR1 is MDHEN and CDR2 SYDVKM. DNA for the CDR3: TGTGCCACCAAATCGGGACTGTTACAGGGCGAGCAGTACTTC. Translating gives CATKSGLLQGEQYF.

This clonotype was observed a few times. V and J are TRBV9 and TRBJ2-4, with 8 bases fitting TRBD1. Germline-derived CDR1 and CDR2 are SGDLS and YYNGEE. There are 14 residues in the CDR3. Trimming took 0 bases from V and 8 from J; bases not matched to a gene: 4. The CDR3 loop reads CASSVGTGGDIQYF. CDR3 sequence (DNA): TGTGCCAGCAGCGTAGGAACAGGGGGAGACATTCAGTACTTC.

The chain is built from TRBV7-2 and TRBJ2-7; maybe TRBD2 (5 bases). Germline V lookup: CDR1 SGHTA, CDR2 FQGNSA. The CDR3 is 17 residues long. The germline V and J ends were trimmed by 0 bases and 3 bases, with 18 bases remaining between them. The DNA for the CDR3 is TGTGCCAGCAGCTTAGCCCTTGTGAGGGAGTCTTACTACGAGCAGTACTTC. This codes for CASSLALVRESYYEQYF.

This rearrangement joins TRBV5-1 to TRBJ2-1; no reliable D call. The CDR3 has 13 amino acids. Germline-derived CDR1 and CDR2 are SGHRS and YFSETQ. V was shortened by 0 bases and J by 15 bases, with 16 bases between the two germline ends. CDR3 nucleotide sequence: TGCGCCAGCAGCTTGGGATTTCGAGACCCCTCGTTCTTC. Protein product: CASSLGFRDPSFF.

The chain carries TRBV29-1 and TRBJ1-2; 8 nucleotides match TRBD1. CDR3 length: 12 amino acids. CDR1 is SQVTM, CDR2 ANQGSEA, per germline. Trimming removed 4 bases from V and 4 bases from J; junction bases left unmatched: 2. The CDR3 nucleotides are TGCAGCGTTGTAACAGGGGGCTATGGCTACACCTTC. Amino acids: CSVVTGGYGYTF.

The rearrangement joins TRBV2 to TRBJ2-3, with 15 bases aligning to TRBD2. CDR3 length equals 16 residues. J was trimmed by 11 bases and V by 5 bases; bases with no gene match: 11. Germline CDR1 reads SNHLY; CDR2 reads FYNNEI. CDR3 nucleotide sequence: TGTGCCAGCAGTTCCCCGGGACTAGCGGGGGGAAGTGAGCAGTATTTT. Its translation: CASSSPGLAGGSEQYF.

The rearrangement uses TRBV3-1 and TRBJ1-2, with D possibly TRBD1 on 6 matching bases. Germline lookup yields CDR1 LGHDT and CDR2 YNNKEL (reference sequence). The CDR3 consists of 13 residues. V lost 5 bases, J lost 6 bases, and 13 bases lay in between. The CDR3 DNA follows: TGTGCCAGCAGCGATAGGACAGTAAATGGCTACACCTTC. It codes for CASSDRTVNGYTF.